These T cell receptor beta chains were read from a single sample in a study of shared clonotypes between healthy human individuals. Only in-frame clones appear in the TCRdb table, and some are missing; sequencing was by immunoSEQ multiplex PCR. The sample has about 2.1 million clones, roughly 95% seen once; the top ten hold around 1.8%. Sequencing used naive CD8+ T cells from PBMCs. Receptors originate from a man aged 18 to 29 in good health. Some clones in this sample may be carry-over from other donors' samples. Each CDR3 is given with its conserved first and last residue. D genes are given only for firm matches. Not all rows give a size; the values are once, few, many and, for expanded clones, a class.

v_call	d_call	j_call	clone_size	cdr3_nt	cdr3_aa
TRBV7-6	NA	TRBJ1-1	NA	TGTGCCAGCAGCTTCAGCGAGAACACTGAAGCTTTCTTT	CASSFSENTEAFF
TRBV11-2	NA	TRBJ2-7	NA	TGTGCCAGCAGCCAGCCGACACGGGGATTCTACGAGCAGTACTTC	CASSQPTRGFYEQYF
TRBV19	NA	TRBJ2-1	NA	TGTGCCAGTAGTATAGTATCAGGAGGCCAGTCCTACAATGAGCAGTTCTTC	CASSIVSGGQSYNEQFF
TRBV7-9	NA	TRBJ2-7	NA	TGTGCCAGCAGCCCCCGGGCCGCGCTGTCCAGGGAGCAGTACTTC	CASSPRAALSREQYF
TRBV11-2	NA	TRBJ2-7	NA	TGTGCCAGCAGCTTCCCCGGAACAGCCTACGAGCAGTACTTC	CASSFPGTAYEQYF
TRBV7-9	NA	TRBJ2-2	NA	TGTGCCAGCGACCACCGAGACAGGTTGAACACCGGGGAGCTGTTTTTT	CASDHRDRLNTGELFF
TRBV27	NA	TRBJ2-5	NA	TGTGCCAGCAGTTCGGCGGGGAGAGTATGGGAGACCCAGTACTTC	CASSSAGRVWETQYF
TRBV9	TRBD1	TRBJ2-1	NA	TGTGCCAGCAGCGACCGGGACAGGCGATTCAATGAGCAGTTCTTC	CASSDRDRRFNEQFF
TRBV27	NA	TRBJ2-6	NA	TGTGCCAGCACTTCCGGGGCCAACGTCCTGACTTTC	CASTSGANVLTF
TRBV5-1	NA	TRBJ2-7	NA	TGCGCCAGCAGCTCGGGACTGGGATTCGAGCAGTACTTC	CASSSGLGFEQYF
TRBV28	NA	TRBJ2-2	once	TGTGCCAGCAGTTTCGTCGGGGACCCGAACACCGGGGAGCTGTTTTTT	CASSFVGDPNTGELFF
TRBV7-9	NA	TRBJ1-6	NA	TGTGCCAGCAGCCTAATTGGACAGCCCCTCCACTTT	CASSLIGQPLHF
TRBV4-3	NA	TRBJ1-5	once	TGCGCCAGCAGCCAAGATCTCAGGGACAATCAGCCCCAGCATTTT	CASSQDLRDNQPQHF
TRBV7-9	NA	TRBJ2-7	NA	TGTGCCAGCAGCCCCCGGGGGACTGCAGGAGGGTACGAGCAGTACTTC	CASSPRGTAGGYEQYF
TRBV2	NA	TRBJ2-7	NA	TGTGCCAGCAGTGAATTAGGGGGGCTGGGCGAGCAGTACTTC	CASSELGGLGEQYF
TRBV5-6	NA	TRBJ1-1	NA	TGTGCCAGCAGCCTAGGACAGCAGAGCACTGAAGCTTTCTTT	CASSLGQQSTEAFF
TRBV7-9	TRBD1	TRBJ2-7	NA	TGTGCCAGCAGCTCCGGACAGGGTCCCTACGAGCAGTACTTC	CASSSGQGPYEQYF
TRBV6-6	NA	TRBJ1-5	NA	TGTGCCAGCAGTTCCGGGGGTCCCGAGCATTTT	CASSSGGPEHF
TRBV10-1	TRBD2	TRBJ2-4	NA	TGCGCCAGCAGTGCCGGGCTAGCGGGAGTACCCATTCAGTACTTC	CASSAGLAGVPIQYF
TRBV27	NA	TRBJ2-5	NA	TGTGCCAGCAGCGACAGAAGTCAAGAGACCCAGTACTTC	CASSDRSQETQYF
TRBV7-9	NA	TRBJ2-7	NA	TGTGCCAGCAGCTTAGCCACCCTGGTGTCGTACTTC	CASSLATLVSYF
TRBV29-1	NA	TRBJ1-1	NA	TGCAGCGTTGAAGATCAGGGAGGCACTGAAGCTTTCTTT	CSVEDQGGTEAFF
TRBV5-1	NA	TRBJ2-2	NA	TGCGCCAGCAGCTTGAACCGGGGGGAGCTGTTTTTT	CASSLNRGELFF
TRBV19	NA	TRBJ1-4	NA	TGTGCCAGTAGTATATACGGCGGCGGCCCAAGCTTAAATGAAAAACTGTTTTTT	CASSIYGGGPSLNEKLFF
TRBV28	NA	TRBJ1-1	NA	TGTGCCAGCAGTCTTCAGGGGTACGCTGAAGCTTTCTTT	CASSLQGYAEAFF
TRBV5-6	NA	TRBJ1-2	NA	TGTGCCAGCAGCTTGGGTTTTGGCGGGAATATCTATGGCTACACCTTC	CASSLGFGGNIYGYTF
TRBV30	TRBD1	TRBJ2-4	once	TGTGCCTGGAGCGAGTACGGTACAGGGGCAAAAAACATTCAGTACTTC	CAWSEYGTGAKNIQYF
TRBV7-8	NA	TRBJ2-7	NA	TGTGCCAGCAGCCCCGACCCGGGGGACAGCTACGAGCAGTACTTC	CASSPDPGDSYEQYF
TRBV5-5	NA	TRBJ1-1	NA	TGTGCCAGCAGCTTGGAGGCAGATAACACTGAAGCTTTCTTT	CASSLEADNTEAFF
TRBV6-5	NA	TRBJ1-2	NA	TGTGCCAGCAGTTACTCGGGGGGCTCTAACTATGGCTACACCTTC	CASSYSGGSNYGYTF
TRBV18	NA	TRBJ2-7	NA	TGTGCCAGCTCACCCCGGGACACAACCACCTACGAGCAGTACTTC	CASSPRDTTTYEQYF
TRBV4-3	NA	TRBJ2-7	NA	TGCGCCAGCACCCCCTCGCGTTACACCTCCTACGAGCAGTACTTC	CASTPSRYTSYEQYF
TRBV19	NA	TRBJ2-2	NA	TGTGCCAGTAGTATCCCCAACACCGGGGAGCTGTTTTTT	CASSIPNTGELFF
TRBV9	TRBD1	TRBJ1-3	NA	TGTGCCAGCAGCGTAGGACGGGCTCCGACAGGGGGAACTGGAAACACCATATATTTT	CASSVGRAPTGGTGNTIYF
TRBV5-6	NA	TRBJ2-7	NA	TGTGCCAGCAGCCACCCCGGTAGCTACGAGCAGTACTTC	CASSHPGSYEQYF
TRBV5-1	NA	TRBJ2-7	NA	TGCGCCAGCAGCTCCACAGGGCCCGAGCAGTACTTC	CASSSTGPEQYF
TRBV11-2	TRBD2	TRBJ2-3	NA	TGTGCCAGCAGCTTAGATCTTTTTCCGGACAGCGGGAGAGGAGATACGCAGTATTTT	CASSLDLFPDSGRGDTQYF
TRBV6-1	NA	TRBJ2-1	NA	TGTGCCAGCAGTGGAGGGGGGGTGAATGAGCAGTTCTTC	CASSGGGVNEQFF
TRBV4-1	NA	TRBJ2-7	NA	TGCGCCAGCAGCCAAATTTTCAGTGGTAGCTCCTACGAGCAGTACTTC	CASSQIFSGSSYEQYF
TRBV4-1	TRBD1	TRBJ2-2	NA	TGCGCCAGCAGCCAAGTCTGGACAGGGGGGGTCGGGGAGCTGTTTTTT	CASSQVWTGGVGELFF
TRBV9	TRBD1	TRBJ2-3	NA	TGTGCCAGCAGCGCAGCAGGGGGTACGCAGTATTTT	CASSAAGGTQYF
TRBV9	TRBD2	TRBJ2-7	NA	TGTGCCAGCAGCGTAGGGGCAGCGGGGACCTACGAGCAGTACTTC	CASSVGAAGTYEQYF
TRBV18	NA	TRBJ1-5	NA	TGTGCCAGCTCACCCGAGCTGTATAGCAATCAGCCCCAGCATTTT	CASSPELYSNQPQHF
TRBV10-1	TRBD2	TRBJ2-7	NA	TGCGCCAGCAGTATGAGCGGGAGGGCCGTTGACGAGCAGTACTTC	CASSMSGRAVDEQYF
TRBV5-1	TRBD1	TRBJ2-1	NA	TGCGCCAGCAGAGAAAGGGACAGGGGCAACAATGAGCAGTTCTTC	CASRERDRGNNEQFF
TRBV11-2	TRBD1	TRBJ1-5	once	TGTGCCAGCAGCCCGGGACAGGGGAATCAGCCCCAGCATTTT	CASSPGQGNQPQHF
TRBV7-9	TRBD2	TRBJ2-5	NA	TGTGCCAGCAGCCCACTAGCGGGAGTGGGAGAGACCCAGTACTTC	CASSPLAGVGETQYF
TRBV15	TRBD1	TRBJ1-1	NA	TGTGCCACCAGCAGAGGGAGGCAGGGGGCCCCTGAAGCTTTCTTT	CATSRGRQGAPEAFF
TRBV2	NA	TRBJ2-3	NA	TGTGCCAGCCAACCGGAGGGAGGTGCAGATACGCAGTATTTT	CASQPEGGADTQYF
TRBV7-9	NA	TRBJ2-7	NA	TGTGCCAGCAGCTACCTAGGCTCTCCAGACCCTTACTCCTACGAGCAGTACTTC	CASSYLGSPDPYSYEQYF
TRBV6-5	NA	TRBJ1-2	NA	TGTGCCAGCAGCAAGGTGGGGGACGGAAACTATGGCTACACCTTC	CASSKVGDGNYGYTF
TRBV27	NA	TRBJ2-1	NA	TGTGCCAGCAGTACTGGGGCAGGTCTTTACAATGAGCAGTTCTTC	CASSTGAGLYNEQFF
TRBV4-2	NA	TRBJ2-7	NA	TGTGCCAGCAGCCACAAGGACTTCGCCTACGAGCAGTACTTC	CASSHKDFAYEQYF
TRBV15	TRBD1	TRBJ1-5	NA	TGTGCCACCAGCACCCGCCTCCGGGGGACAGACAGCAATCAGCCCCAGCATTTT	CATSTRLRGTDSNQPQHF
TRBV7-9	TRBD1	TRBJ2-7	NA	TGTGCCAGCAGCACAGGGGGCGGTCGCAACGAGCAGTACTTC	CASSTGGGRNEQYF
TRBV4-1	TRBD1	TRBJ1-3	NA	TGCGCCAGCAGCCAAGGACAGGGGGCTGGAAACACCATATATTTT	CASSQGQGAGNTIYF
TRBV13	NA	TRBJ2-1	NA	TGTGCCAGCAGCTTAGGGGTAGGGGCGGGCAAGCAAAATGAGCAGTTCTTC	CASSLGVGAGKQNEQFF
TRBV27	NA	TRBJ2-4	NA	TGTGCCAGCCATCCAGGGGGGTTAGCCAAAAACATTCAGTACTTC	CASHPGGLAKNIQYF
TRBV11-2	TRBD1	TRBJ1-4	NA	TGTGCCAGCAGCCCCGGGACAGGCGATGAAAAACTGTTTTTT	CASSPGTGDEKLFF
TRBV9	NA	TRBJ2-1	NA	TGTGCCAGCAGCGGAAGGACTGGGGCCCAAGATGAGCAGTTCTTC	CASSGRTGAQDEQFF